The rows below give T cell receptor beta chains drawn from one sample of a study of cytomegalovirus exposure and HLA in healthy donors. Repertoires were generated with immunoSEQ multiplex PCR, while TCRdb's copy carries only in-frame clones and drops some. The data contain more than 85,000 clones, roughly 92% of them singletons. Sequenced input: PBMCs. The receptors originated from a woman aged 25 to 39 in good health and CMV-seropositive. Both conserved end residues are part of each CDR3. Fields, in order: V gene, D gene, J gene, clone size, CDR3 DNA, CDR3 protein. A D gene is named only where the DNA matches it firmly. Clone size is shown for a subset of rows, as once, few, many or a class of expanded clone.

TRBV29-1,TRBD2,TRBJ2-7,once,TGCAGCGTTGAAGATCAAGGTAGCGGGAGGGTGCAGTACTTC,CSVEDQGSGRVQYF
TRBV11-2,-,TRBJ2-3,-,TGTGCCAGCAGCTTAGATGGCTCCACTAACACAGATACGCAGTATTTT,CASSLDGSTNTDTQYF
TRBV10-3,-,TRBJ2-1,-,TGTGCCATCAGTCCCTCACTAGCTGCCCCGGGGAATGAGCAGTTCTTC,CAISPSLAAPGNEQFF
TRBV7-2,TRBD1,TRBJ2-7,-,TGTGCCAGCAGCCCGAGCAGTACAGGGGGGAGGTACGAGCAGTACTTC,CASSPSSTGGRYEQYF
TRBV5-6,-,TRBJ2-5,-,TGTGCCAGCAGCTTACTTGGGGGCTTGGGAGAGACCCAGTACTTC,CASSLLGGLGETQYF
TRBV7-2,TRBD2,TRBJ2-5,-,TGTGCCAGCAGCTCGGGACTAGCGGGAGGCCCGAGGGTGGAGACCCAGTACTTC,CASSSGLAGGPRVETQYF
TRBV7-6,-,TRBJ1-1,-,TGTGCCAGCAGCTTAGATCAGACTACAAACACTGAAGCTTTCTTT,CASSLDQTTNTEAFF
TRBV5-1,-,TRBJ2-2,-,TGCGCCAGCAGCTTGGCCGGAAGGGGCCTAGGGGCCGGGGAGCTGTTTTTT,CASSLAGRGLGAGELFF
TRBV14,-,TRBJ1-2,-,TGTGCCAGCAGCCAAGATTTAGCAGCAGGGAGGGACTACACCTTC,CASSQDLAAGRDYTF
TRBV5-1,-,TRBJ2-7,-,TGCGCCAGCAGCTTGGGGTCCGTAACAGGAACCTACGAGCAGTACTTC,CASSLGSVTGTYEQYF
TRBV19,TRBD1,TRBJ2-2,once,TGTGCCAGTATACAGGGGGTCGCCGGGGAGCTGTTTTTT,CASIQGVAGELFF
TRBV28,-,TRBJ2-5,-,TGTGCCAGCAGTGGGGGGTACCAAGAGACCCAGTACTTC,CASSGGYQETQYF
TRBV7-8,-,TRBJ2-5,-,TGTGCCAGCAGCTACGTCTACCTCCAAGAGACCCAGTACTTC,CASSYVYLQETQYF
TRBV4-3,TRBD2,TRBJ2-5,-,TGCGCCAGCAGCCAAACTAGCGGCCAAGAGACCCAGTACTTC,CASSQTSGQETQYF
TRBV7-9,TRBD1,TRBJ2-1,-,TGTGCCAGCAGCCAGAGGGGGCTTCGCCACAATGAGCAGTTCTTC,CASSQRGLRHNEQFF
TRBV28,-,TRBJ1-4,-,TGTGCCAGCACGGTCGCGGGGATTACTAATGAAAAACTGTTTTTT,CASTVAGITNEKLFF
TRBV4-3,TRBD1,TRBJ2-3,-,TGCGCCAGCAGCCAAGACATGGACAGGGGGCGCCTAGATACGCAGTATTTT,CASSQDMDRGRLDTQYF
TRBV19,TRBD2,TRBJ2-2,-,TGTGCCAGTAGCTATGGCGGACTAGTCTCGTTCACCGGGGAGCTGTTTTTT,CASSYGGLVSFTGELFF
TRBV2,-,TRBJ2-3,-,TGTGCCAGCAGAGCACTCCCGCTCGCCACAGATACGCAGTATTTT,CASRALPLATDTQYF
TRBV18,TRBD1,TRBJ2-3,-,TGTGCCAGCTCACCTGCGACAGGGGTGTATACGCAGTATTTT,CASSPATGVYTQYF
TRBV19,TRBD1,TRBJ2-7,-,TGTGCCAGCGGGACAGGGGGTATGTTCTACGAGCAGTACTTC,CASGTGGMFYEQYF
TRBV14,-,TRBJ2-3,once,TGTGCCAGCAGCCAATATCTAGGCATCACAGATACGCAGTATTTT,CASSQYLGITDTQYF
TRBV21-1,-,TRBJ1-2,-,TGTGCCAGCAGCAAAATGAGGCAGGGTTCTTGGGGCTACACCTTC,CASSKMRQGSWGYTF
TRBV19,-,TRBJ2-1,-,TGTGCCAGTAGAGCCCCGGGGCAGGGGAACAATGAGCAGTTCTTC,CASRAPGQGNNEQFF
TRBV6-5,-,TRBJ1-1,-,TGTGCCAGCAGTTACCAACAGGGCCCTGAAGCTTTCTTT,CASSYQQGPEAFF
TRBV10-1,-,TRBJ2-3,-,TGCGCCAGCAGCCCCCTGGGTCTAGGCGATACGCAGTATTTT,CASSPLGLGDTQYF
TRBV25-1,-,TRBJ1-3,-,TGTGCCAGCAGCACGGGGGGCGTTGGAAACACCATATATTTT,CASSTGGVGNTIYF
TRBV7-9,-,TRBJ2-7,-,TGTGCCAGCAGCTATTACGGAGGGCGAAGCTCCTACGAGCAGTACTTC,CASSYYGGRSSYEQYF
TRBV29-1,-,TRBJ2-3,-,TGCAGCGTTGTGGGCCGGGAGCTACTAACAGATACGCAGTATTTT,CSVVGRELLTDTQYF
TRBV6-1,-,TRBJ1-6,-,TGTGCCAGCTCGGACACCCCAGATGAACCCCTCCACTTT,CASSDTPDEPLHF
TRBV5-1,-,TRBJ2-7,-,TGCGCCAGCGGGGCAGCCACCCTATACGAGCAGTACTTC,CASGAATLYEQYF
TRBV2,-,TRBJ1-1,-,TGTGCCAGTCACAGGGAAATGAACACTGAAGCTTTCTTT,CASHREMNTEAFF
TRBV7-2,-,TRBJ2-4,-,TGTGCCAGCAGCTTAGATGGGGGCGGAAACAAAAACATTCAGTACTTC,CASSLDGGGNKNIQYF
TRBV27,TRBD1,TRBJ2-7,-,TGTGCCAGCAGACGGATACAGGGGCGGTACGAGCAGTACTTC,CASRRIQGRYEQYF
TRBV28,-,TRBJ2-7,-,TGTGCCAGCGGGCTGATTTACGAGCAGTACTTC,CASGLIYEQYF
TRBV11-2,TRBD2,TRBJ2-5,-,TGTGCCAGCAGCTTCTCCACGGCTAGCGGGAGCGGGGAGACCCAGTACTTC,CASSFSTASGSGETQYF
TRBV27,-,TRBJ2-7,-,TGTGCCAGCAGTCGACAGTTCTCCTACGAGCAGTACTTC,CASSRQFSYEQYF
TRBV7-2,-,TRBJ2-7,-,TGTGCCAGCAGCTTAGGGACAGAATACGAGCAGTACTTC,CASSLGTEYEQYF
TRBV6-6,-,TRBJ1-4,-,TGTGCCAGCAGACGGGGTTCTACAAATGAAAAACTGTTTTTT,CASRRGSTNEKLFF
TRBV28,TRBD1,TRBJ2-7,once,TGTGCCACCGAAGACAGGGGCTACGAGCAGTACTTC,CATEDRGYEQYF
TRBV9,TRBD2,TRBJ2-7,-,TGTGCCAGCAGCGTAGCTGCGGGAGGGGGGTTGTACGAGCAGTACTTC,CASSVAAGGGLYEQYF
TRBV7-2,-,TRBJ1-5,-,TGTGCCAGCAGCTTAAATTCGGGTTACGGTCAGCCCCAGCATTTT,CASSLNSGYGQPQHF
TRBV13,-,TRBJ2-1,-,TGTGCCAGCAGCTTACACGACGGGAGCTCCTACAATGAGCAGTTCTTC,CASSLHDGSSYNEQFF
TRBV15,-,TRBJ2-2,-,TGTGCCACCAGCAGGAAGAGGGCGGCGGCCGGGGAGCTGTTTTTT,CATSRKRAAAGELFF
TRBV7-6,-,TRBJ2-7,few,TGTGCCAGCAGCTTATTACAGGAAAACTACGAGCAGTACTTC,CASSLLQENYEQYF
TRBV7-9,TRBD1,TRBJ1-1,-,TGTGCCAGCAGCTTAGGGAGACAGGGAATGAACACTGAAGCTTTCTTT,CASSLGRQGMNTEAFF
TRBV6-6,TRBD2,TRBJ2-3,once,TGTGCCAGCATCGATGGACTAGCGGGAGAGGCAGATACGCAGTATTTT,CASIDGLAGEADTQYF
TRBV4-1,-,TRBJ1-1,-,TGCGCCAGCAGCCAAGGACCGACAATCACTGAAGCTTTCTTT,CASSQGPTITEAFF
TRBV19,-,TRBJ2-3,-,TGTGCCAGTAGTGCCGCTTCCCCCATCAGGTTTGGGCCAGATACGCAGTATTTT,CASSAASPIRFGPDTQYF